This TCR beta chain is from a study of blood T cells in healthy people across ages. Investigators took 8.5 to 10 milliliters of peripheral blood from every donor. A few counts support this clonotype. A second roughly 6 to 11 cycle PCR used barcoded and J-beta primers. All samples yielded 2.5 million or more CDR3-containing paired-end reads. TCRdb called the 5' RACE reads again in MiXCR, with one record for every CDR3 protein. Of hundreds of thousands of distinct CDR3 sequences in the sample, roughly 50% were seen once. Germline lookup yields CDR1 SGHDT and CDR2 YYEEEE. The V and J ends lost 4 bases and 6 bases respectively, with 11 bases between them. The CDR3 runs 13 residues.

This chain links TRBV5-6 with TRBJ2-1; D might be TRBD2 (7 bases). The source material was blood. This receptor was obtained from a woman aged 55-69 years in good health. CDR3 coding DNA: TGTGCCAGCAGCGGGGGGGGGCCCAATGAGCAGTTCTTC. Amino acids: CASSGGGPNEQFF.